Listed below are T cell receptor beta chains from one sample, sequenced in a study of cytomegalovirus exposure and HLA in healthy donors. Assay used: immunoSEQ multiplex PCR; TCRdb lists only in-frame clones, some missing. Seen here are about 140,000 clones, roughly four fifths observed once, and the top ten hold 1.5% to 2.5%. Sequenced sample: PBMCs. The source of these receptors is a woman aged 40-49 years in good health and CMV-seronegative. CDR3s include the opening cysteine and the closing phenylalanine or tryptophan. Fields, in order: V gene, CDR3 length, D gene, J gene, CDR3 protein. A D gene is named only where the DNA matches it firmly.

V gene: TRBV5-4; CDR3 length: 15; D gene: .; J gene: TRBJ2-3; CDR3 protein: CASSTGTPAPDTQYF
V gene: TRBV5-1; CDR3 length: 16; D gene: TRBD2; J gene: TRBJ2-7; CDR3 protein: CASSLSSSGVSYEQYF
V gene: TRBV7-9; CDR3 length: 14; D gene: .; J gene: TRBJ1-5; CDR3 protein: CASSLGGYNQPQHF
V gene: TRBV28; CDR3 length: 13; D gene: .; J gene: TRBJ2-4; CDR3 protein: CASSFEVLNIQYF
V gene: TRBV27; CDR3 length: 16; D gene: .; J gene: TRBJ2-1; CDR3 protein: CASSFEGTFNYNEQFF
V gene: TRBV19; CDR3 length: 14; D gene: .; J gene: TRBJ2-5; CDR3 protein: CASNPGHNQETQYF
V gene: TRBV28; CDR3 length: 16; D gene: TRBD1; J gene: TRBJ2-7; CDR3 protein: CASSLSSWDRASEQYF
V gene: TRBV6-1; CDR3 length: 14; D gene: .; J gene: TRBJ1-4; CDR3 protein: CASSEASGPELLFF
V gene: TRBV10-3; CDR3 length: 16; D gene: .; J gene: TRBJ1-3; CDR3 protein: CAISESLGGPGNTIYF
V gene: TRBV7-9; CDR3 length: 19; D gene: TRBD2; J gene: TRBJ2-3; CDR3 protein: CASSPARLAGGLGTDTQYF
V gene: TRBV9; CDR3 length: 16; D gene: TRBD2; J gene: TRBJ2-3; CDR3 protein: CASSVDSGSSTHTQYF
V gene: TRBV6-1; CDR3 length: 14; D gene: .; J gene: TRBJ2-1; CDR3 protein: CASNLGHRNNEQFF
V gene: TRBV19; CDR3 length: 14; D gene: TRBD2; J gene: TRBJ2-1; CDR3 protein: CASMSGDPYNEQFF
V gene: TRBV7-2; CDR3 length: 14; D gene: .; J gene: TRBJ1-1; CDR3 protein: CASSLNRVNTEAFF
V gene: TRBV7-9; CDR3 length: 16; D gene: TRBD2; J gene: TRBJ2-7; CDR3 protein: CASSLPLAGDFYEQYF
V gene: TRBV25-1; CDR3 length: 16; D gene: TRBD2; J gene: TRBJ2-1; CDR3 protein: CASSEFGGGTNNEQFF